The 18 T cell receptor beta chains below were found in one sample sequenced in a study of CXCR3-negative and CXCR3-positive naive CD8 T cells (dated by TCRdb to between 2018 and 2021). These receptors are not linked to any known antigen. Sequencing was performed on a NextSeq 550. The Human TCR Profiling Kit (MiLaboratory) was used to prepare UMI-labeled 5' RACE TRB cDNA libraries. TCRdb reanalyzed the reads, keeping one entry per CDR3 protein sequence and omitting DNA. This sample's records show roughly 130,000 distinct CDR3 sequences. About 0.62% of the sample is held by the ten biggest clonotypes. Paper-wide results and their limitations: TRB CDR3s from CXCR3-positive naive cells showed higher hydrophobicity (lower Kidera factor 4), lower energy, and higher strength and volume indices than CXCR3-negative naive cells.

Sequenced sample: naive CXCR3+ CD8+ T cells from blood. The cell subset or site tag for this specimen amounts to: CD45RO-CCR7+CD27+CD95- naive CD8+ T cells expressing CXCR3 (TNR3+). The receptors here all came from a human donor in good health. Some clones in this sample may be carry-over from other donors' samples.

This chain links TRBV12-3 or TRBV12-4 with TRBJ2-2; the TRBD1 assignment by TCRdb is unverifiable without DNA. The length of the CDR3 is 13 residues. The CDR3 sequence: CASSPTGFGELFF.

The rearrangement joins TRBV12-3 or TRBV12-4 to TRBJ1-1. The CDR3 is 13 residues long. Here the CDR3 reads CASRLPQNTEAFF.

The V gene is TRBV19, the J gene TRBJ2-7; the D call of TRBD1 rests on TCRdb alone, since no DNA is present to check it. This CDR3 is 14 amino acids long. Germline V gene sequence: CDR1 LNHDA, CDR2 SQIVND (reference sequence). CDR3 amino acids: CASSMGHPADEQYF.

The chain combines TRBV28 with TRBJ2-7; TCRdb reports TRBD1, a call that lacks DNA to check it against. The CDR3 is made up of 15 amino acids. Germline lookup yields CDR1 MDHEN and CDR2 SYDVKM. CDR3 residues: CASSSWTQGSYEQYF.

The gene calls are TRBV28 and TRBJ2-1; checking the TCRdb D call of TRBD2 is not possible without DNA. The length of the CDR3 is 16 residues. The germline gives CDR1 MDHEN, CDR2 SYDVKM. The chain's CDR3 is CASSLLSSGRAMEQFF. The entire variable domain, with the rest obtained from reference TRBV28 and TRBJ2-1, is as follows: DVKVTQSSRYLVKRTGEKVFLECVQDMDHENMFWYRQDPGLGLRLIYFSYDVKMKEKGDIPEGYSVSREKKERFSLILESASTNQTSMYLCASSLLSSGRAMEQFFGPGTRLTVL.

The rearrangement joins TRBV7-9 to TRBJ1-2; there is no DNA to check the TCRdb D call of TRBD1. This CDR3 comprises 15 residues. Germline V gene sequence: CDR1 SEHNR, CDR2 FQNEAQ (reference sequence). The CDR3 sequence: CASSFEDTGNYGYTF.

This chain joins TRBV7-9 and TRBJ2-7; lacking DNA, the TRBD2 call made by TCRdb goes unchecked. Germline assignment: CDR1 SEHNR and CDR2 FQNEAQ (reference sequence). The CDR3 sequence is 15 residues long. This CDR3 reads CASSPFLAGEYEQYF.

The J gene is TRBJ2-1, the V gene TRBV28; TCRdb's D call, TRBD1, is unchecked because there is no DNA. Per the germline V gene, CDR1 is MDHEN and CDR2 is SYDVKM. The CDR3 covers 16 residues. The CDR3 loop reads CASSLRRGGPYNEQFF.

The V and J genes are TRBV14 and TRBJ2-5; TCRdb designates TRBD1, a call that cannot be tested without DNA. Germline values: CDR1 SGHDN, CDR2 FVKESK. The CDR3 consists of 16 residues. CDR3 residues: CASSPRTGEDQETQYF.

The rearrangement uses TRBV10-1 and TRBJ2-7; TCRdb names TRBD1, which stays unverified in the absence of DNA. Germline loops: CDR1 WNHNN, CDR2 SYGVQD (reference sequence). The CDR3 has 15 residues. CDR3 amino acids: CASSDSRGLVYEQYF.

The V and J genes are TRBV12-3 or TRBV12-4 and TRBJ1-5. This CDR3 is built from 13 residues. CDR3 sequence: CASSPQTHQPQHF.

The gene calls are TRBV18 and TRBJ2-3; TCRdb returns TRBD2, unconfirmable since there is no DNA. Germline V gene sequence: CDR1 KGHSH, CDR2 LQKENI. The CDR3 sequence is 16 residues long. The CDR3 here is CASSPERGGDTDTQYF.

The J gene is TRBJ2-5, the V gene TRBV10-3. The CDR3 is made up of 13 amino acids. Germline V gene sequence: CDR1 ENHRY, CDR2 SYGVKD. CDR3 protein: CAINGELGETQYF.

The V and J genes are TRBV29-1 and TRBJ1-2. Germline V CDR1 and CDR2: SQVTM, ANQGSEA. The length of the CDR3 is 12 residues. CDR3 protein: CSVVREGGDYTF.

The chain links TRBV27 to TRBJ1-2. The CDR3 loop spans 13 amino acids. Looked up from germline, CDR1 is MNHEY and CDR2 is SMNVEV (reference sequence). CDR3 sequence reads: CATRGLKVDGYTF.

The chain uses TRBV5-1 and TRBJ2-3; the D call from TCRdb, TRBD1, cannot be confirmed without DNA. Germline V gives CDR1 SGHRS, CDR2 YFSETQ. The CDR3 loop spans 13 amino acids. CDR3: CASSLVEAQEQYF.

CDR3 protein: CASTTGNEQFF. The chain recombines TRBV5-1 with TRBJ2-1; TCRdb's assignment of TRBD1 cannot be checked, as there is no DNA. The CDR3 consists of 11 residues. From germline, CDR1 is SGHRS and CDR2 YFSETQ. Supplemented by reference TRBV5-1 and TRBJ2-1, the full variable domain reads KAGVTQTPRYLIKTRGQQVTLSCSPISGHRSVSWYQQTPGQGLQFLFEYFSETQRNKGNFPGRFSGRQFSNSRSEMNVSTLELGDSALYLCASTTGNEQFFGPGTRLTVL.

The chain combines TRBV6-6 with TRBJ2-7. The CDR3 totals 14 residues. Germline CDR1 reads MNHNY; CDR2 reads SVGAGI (reference sequence). Here the CDR3 reads CASSQISGSYEQYF.